These 27 T cell receptor beta chains were sequenced from one sample in a study of T cells in women clearing cervical HPV infection. The table came from immunoSEQ multiplex PCR; TCRdb's copy has only in-frame clones and leaves some out. The sample table sets out about 48,000 clones. The sequenced material came from blood buffy coat. The receptors stem from a woman between 18 and 75 years old with a cervical HPV16 infection that either progressed to CIN3+ or cleared (not recorded which).

In the case of this clone: The DNA ends 3 residues before the CDR3 does, and the rest of the CDR3 is filled in from the germline J gene. The rearrangement uses TRBV11-2 and TRBJ2-5; D unclear. Trimming removed 4 bases from V and 0 bases from J, with 9 bases in between. CDR3 length: 14 residues. Germline V gene data show CDR1 as SGHAT and CDR2 as FQNNGV. The CDR3 reads CASSSLGYQETQYF. The CDR3 DNA, read in part, is TGTGCCAGCAGCTCCCTCGGGTACCAAGAGACC.

On this clone itself: The read ends 3 residues early relative to the CDR3; the germline J gene fills the gap. The chain combines TRBV20-1 with TRBJ1-2; TRBD1 agrees at 8 bases. Germline CDR1 is DFQATT and CDR2 is SNEGSKA (reference sequence). V lost 4 bases and J lost 4; bases outside the gene matches: 2. The CDR3 totals 12 residues. CDR3: CSAKDRVYGYTF. The part of the CDR3 DNA that was read is TGCAGTGCTAAGGACAGGGTCTATGGC.

As concerns this clone: Read data end 3 residues before the CDR3 end; the end is taken from the germline J gene. The gene calls are TRBV23-1 and TRBJ2-7, with a tentative D call TRBD1 (7 bases). TRBV23-1 is an open reading frame whose function is uncertain. The CDR3 length is 19 residues. V lost 1 base to trimming and J lost 2 bases, with 24 bases between them. CDR3 DNA (partial): TGCGCCAGCAGTCAATTTATCGGGAGCCGGGACAGTTCGACCTACGAG. Translating it yields CASSQFIGSRDSSTYE. The entire CDR3 sequence reads CASSQFIGSRDSSTYEQYF.

Worth noting for this clone: Read coverage stops 3 residues before the CDR3 terminus; the germline J gene supplies the remainder. The rearrangement joins TRBV7-8 to TRBJ2-7; the match to TRBD1 covers 9 bases. The germline CDR1 and CDR2 sequences are SGHVS and FQNEAQ. Trimming took 4 bases from V and 0 from J; bases not matched to a gene: 4. The CDR3 extends over 15 amino acids. The DNA read from the CDR3 is TGTGCCAGCAGCTATGGGACAGGGAGCTCCTACGAG. Protein: CASSYGTGSSYE. The entire CDR3 protein reads CASSYGTGSSYEQYF.

Details on this clone: The read ends 3 residues shy of where the CDR3 ends; the end is completed using the germline J gene. The chain recombines TRBV20-1 with TRBJ1-6; D call uncertain. V gave up 8 bases and J gave up 7 bases, with 18 bases separating them. The V gene's germline CDR1 is DFQATT and CDR2 SNEGSKA (reference sequence). This CDR3 spans 14 amino acids. CDR3 loop: CSPAGGHENSPLHF. The part of the CDR3 DNA that was read is TGCAGTCCCGCTGGAGGGCATGAGAATTCACCC.

As regards this clone: The read finishes 3 residues shy of the CDR3 end, and the germline J gene is used to complete it. The chain couples TRBV5-1 to TRBJ2-1; maybe TRBD2 (6 bases). The CDR3 loop spans 14 amino acids. CDR1 is SGHRS and CDR2 is YFSETQ in the germline V gene. Trimming removed 4 bases from V and 3 bases from J, with 11 bases in between. Incomplete CDR3 DNA: TGCGCCAGCAGCACTGGAGGGCTCTACAATGAG. Protein: CASSTGGLYNE. The full CDR3 is CASSTGGLYNEQFF.

Concerning this clone itself: The read terminates 3 residues ahead of where the CDR3 ends, so the germline J gene completes it. V gene TRBV10-3 combines with J gene TRBJ2-7; 7 bases match TRBD2. V lost 4 bases and J lost 4; bases outside the gene matches: 7. The CDR3 has 14 amino acids. The germline V gene has CDR1 ENHRY and CDR2 SYGVKD. The CDR3 is CAISAQAGTYEQYF. Incomplete CDR3 DNA: TGTGCCATCAGTGCCCAAGCGGGAACTTACGAG.

A note on this clone: The read terminates 3 residues before the CDR3 end, so the remaining end is supplied by the germline J gene. The chain uses TRBV2 and TRBJ2-4, with TRBD1 as a possible D gene (7 bases). Trimming pared 8 bases from V and 0 bases from J, leaving 14 bases between. The CDR3 loop spans 15 amino acids. CDR1 is SNHLY and CDR2 is FYNNEI in the germline V gene. The CDR3 bases that were read are TGTGCCAGCTCGGACAGGACTAAAGCCAAAAACATT. Translating gives CASSDRTKAKNI. The full CDR3 is CASSDRTKAKNIQYF. The variable domain in full, with the rest retrieved from reference TRBV2 and TRBJ2-4, is EPEVTQTPSHQVTQMGQEVILRCVPISNHLYFYWYRQILGQKVEFLVSFYNNEISEKSEIFDDQFSVERPDGSNFTLKIRSTKLEDSAMYFCASSDRTKAKNIQYFGAGTRLSVL.

Remarks on this clone: The observed sequence ends 3 residues before the CDR3 terminus, with the missing tail filled in from the germline J gene. The gene calls are TRBV6-2 or TRBV6-3 and TRBJ1-5; unclear D gene. The V gene lost 0 bases and the J gene lost 6 bases, with 3 bases spanning the gap. CDR1 is MNHEY and CDR2 is SVGEGT in the germline V gene. The CDR3 length is 12 residues. CDR3 amino acids: CASSYSIQPQHF. CDR3 bases read: TGTGCCAGCAGTTACTCCATTCAGCCC.

A word on this clone: The CDR3 is cut off 3 residues early in the read; its end comes from the germline J gene. This sequence joins TRBV14 and TRBJ2-3; D may be TRBD2 (6 bases). Trimming left V 1 base short and J 8 bases short, with 10 bases between. CDR3 length: 13 amino acids. CDR1 is SGHDN and CDR2 is FVKESK in the germline V gene. Incomplete CDR3 DNA: TGTGCCAGCAGCCAAGTCGGGGGAGGTACG. Amino acid sequence: CASSQVGGGT. The full CDR3 protein reads CASSQVGGGTQYF.

CDR3: CASSLRDRGNEKLFF. CDR3 DNA, as far as it was read: TGTGCCAGCAGTTTAAGGGACAGGGGTAATGAAAAA. The gene calls are TRBV27 and TRBJ1-4, with TRBD1 matching 10 bases. The read terminates 3 residues before the CDR3 end, so the remaining end is supplied by the germline J gene. Per the germline V gene, CDR1 is MNHEY and CDR2 is SMNVEV (reference sequence). CDR3 length: 15 amino acids. With V trimmed by 2 bases and J by 4 bases, 1 base remained unmatched.

As concerns this clone: The DNA ends 3 residues before the CDR3 does, and the rest of the CDR3 is filled in from the germline J gene. This rearrangement joins TRBV28 to TRBJ1-5; the match to TRBD1 covers 7 bases. Germline assignment: CDR1 MDHEN and CDR2 SYDVKM. The V segment lost 7 bases and the J segment 7 bases; nucleotides outside the gene matches: 10. This CDR3 region has 14 residues. The CDR3 sequence: CASTLTGARQPQHF. The part of the CDR3 DNA that was read is TGTGCCAGCACCCTAACAGGGGCCCGACAGCCC.

Concerning this clone itself: The read halts 3 residues ahead of the CDR3 end, with the missing end drawn from the germline J gene. The rearrangement links TRBV20-1 to TRBJ1-1; a weak D match, TRBD1 (6 bases). The V gene's germline CDR1 is DFQATT and CDR2 SNEGSKA (reference sequence). The ends were cut back, 4 bases at V and 2 bases at J, with 11 bases in the middle. The CDR3 loop spans 13 amino acids. CDR3 DNA, as far as it was read: TGCAGTGCTACCCGGACAGCAAACACTGAA. This gives the protein CSATRTANTE. The complete CDR3 reads CSATRTANTEAFF.

As for this clone: Read coverage stops 3 residues before the CDR3 terminus; the germline J gene supplies the remainder. The gene calls are TRBV10-3 and TRBJ2-5; D is perhaps TRBD2 (5 bases). Germline assignment: CDR1 ENHRY and CDR2 SYGVKD. Trimming took off 3 bases at V and 3 bases at J, with 20 bases between the two ends. The CDR3 consists of 17 residues. Partial CDR3 DNA: TGTGCCATCAGTGACCCGGGGAGAGTAGGGTGGGAAGAGACC. Its protein product is CAISDPGRVGWEET. Given in full, the CDR3 is CAISDPGRVGWEETQYF.

Regarding this clone: The CDR3 goes on 3 residues after the read ends, and that part is filled in from the germline J gene. V usage is TRBV7-3 and J usage is TRBJ2-6; 7 nucleotides agree with TRBD1. The germline gives CDR1 SGHTA, CDR2 FQGTGA. CDR3 length: 15 amino acids. The V gene end was trimmed by 5 bases and the J gene end by 1 base; junction bases not matched to a gene: 2. Partial CDR3 DNA: TGTGCCAGCAGCCCGACAGGGTCTGGGGCCAACGTC. Amino acid sequence: CASSPTGSGANV. The full CDR3 sequence reads CASSPTGSGANVLTF.

About this clone: The CDR3 extends 3 residues past the end of the read, so its final part is completed from the germline J gene. The V and J genes are TRBV14 and TRBJ2-7; TRBD1 agrees at 10 bases. Germline V gives CDR1 SGHDN, CDR2 FVKESK. After removal of 4 bases from V and 4 bases from J, the junction contained 10 bases not matched to a gene. The CDR3 has 16 residues. The CDR3 bases that were read are TGTGCCAGCAGCCTAGTTGGCGGACAGGGGGTTTACGAG. Amino acids: CASSLVGGQGVYE. The CDR3 as a whole reads CASSLVGGQGVYEQYF. The complete variable domain, with remaining parts taken from reference TRBV14 and TRBJ2-7, reads EAGVTQFPSHSVIEKGQTVTLRCDPISGHDNLYWYRRVMGKEIKFLLHFVKESKQDESGMPNNRFLAERTGGTYSTLKVQPAELEDSGVYFCASSLVGGQGVYEQYFGPGTRLTVT.

Concerning this clone: The read stops 3 residues short of the end of the CDR3; the missing end is completed from the germline J gene. The chain recombines TRBV20-1 with TRBJ2-3; 7 nucleotides align to TRBD1. The junction had 13 bases not matched to a gene; V was cut back by 3 bases and J by 4 bases. The CDR3 extends over 16 amino acids. Germline V CDR1 and CDR2: DFQATT, SNEGSKA (reference sequence). Partial CDR3 DNA: TGCAGTGCTAGCGCCGCCGCCGGGACAGTTGCAGATACG. Translated: CSASAAAGTVADT. Given in full, the CDR3 is CSASAAAGTVADTQYF.

A word on this clone: The read falls 3 residues short of the CDR3 end, and the missing part is taken from the germline J gene. This chain uses TRBV7-8 with TRBJ1-1; 7 bases are shared with TRBD1. CDR3 size: 15 residues. V gave up 5 bases and J gave up 7 bases; unmatched junction bases: 13. CDR1 is SGHVS, CDR2 FQNEAQ, per germline. CDR3 bases read: TGTGCCAGCAGCCTATACCTCCGGGACAGCCTTGAA. Protein product: CASSLYLRDSLE. The whole CDR3 protein is CASSLYLRDSLEAFF. Drawing the rest from reference TRBV7-8 and TRBJ1-1, the complete variable domain is GAGVSQSPRYKVAKRGQDVALRCDPISGHVSLFWYQQALGQGPEFLTYFQNEAQLDKSGLPSDRFFAERPEGSVSTLKIQRTQQEDSAVYLCASSLYLRDSLEAFFGQGTRLTVV.

A note on this clone: The sequenced fragment ends 3 residues before the CDR3 boundary, so the rest is inferred from the germline J gene. The chain employs TRBV10-3 and TRBJ1-6; D possibly corresponds to TRBD1 (5 bases). The V and J ends lost 9 bases and 7 bases respectively, with 13 bases between them. This CDR3 spans 13 amino acids. Germline V CDR1 and CDR2: ENHRY, SYGVKD. Incomplete CDR3 DNA: TGTGCCATGAAGACAGACCGAAATTCACCC. This translates into CAMKTDRNSP. The whole CDR3 protein reads CAMKTDRNSPLHF.

In regard to this clone: The read ends 3 residues shy of where the CDR3 ends; the end is completed using the germline J gene. The chain couples TRBV2 to TRBJ1-2; 12 bases map to TRBD1. The CDR3 loop spans 14 amino acids. Germline V gene data show CDR1 as SNHLY and CDR2 as FYNNEI. Trimming cost V 7 bases and J 3 bases; bases outside gene matches: 3. The CDR3 reads CASKGTGGDYGYTF. The sequenced part of the CDR3 DNA is TGTGCCAGCAAAGGGACAGGGGGCGACTATGGC.

Points on this clone: The read ends 3 residues early relative to the CDR3; the germline J gene fills the gap. This chain joins TRBV20-1 and TRBJ2-3; 7 nucleotides align to TRBD2. Germline CDR1 and CDR2: DFQATT and SNEGSKA (reference sequence). The CDR3 consists of 14 residues. Unmatched junction bases numbered 1, after V lost 1 base and J lost 0 bases. The CDR3 bases that were read are TGCAGTGCTAGAGTAGCGGGTAGCACAGATACG. Translation gives CSARVAGSTDT. The CDR3 in its entirety is CSARVAGSTDTQYF.

To note about this clone: The sequenced fragment ends 3 residues before the CDR3 boundary, so the rest is inferred from the germline J gene. The rearrangement joins TRBV29-1 to TRBJ2-5; 14 bases line up with TRBD2. Germline V gene sequence: CDR1 SQVTM, CDR2 ANQGSEA. The trim removed 7 bases at V and 3 bases at J, leaving 7 bases unmatched. This CDR3 has 15 residues. The DNA read from the CDR3 is TGCAGCGCCCTGACTAGCGGGAGGGTAAAAGAGACC. This sequence encodes CSALTSGRVKET. Given in full, the CDR3 is CSALTSGRVKETQYF.

As concerns this clone: The observed sequence ends 3 residues before the CDR3 terminus, with the missing tail filled in from the germline J gene. The chain links TRBV10-2 to TRBJ2-7; 12 bases line up with TRBD1. The length of the CDR3 is 16 residues. Germline CDR1 WSHSY, CDR2 SAAADI. With V trimmed by 7 bases and J by 4 bases, 11 bases remained unmatched. The CDR3: CASTRGQGARWYEQYF. The sequenced part of the CDR3 DNA is TGCGCCAGCACACGGGGACAGGGGGCACGGTGGTACGAG.

About this clone: The read is 3 residues too short to cover the CDR3 end, so that end is filled in from the germline J gene. The V and J genes are TRBV6-2 or TRBV6-3 and TRBJ1-5; TRBD1 agrees at 8 bases. After removal of 2 bases from V and 6 bases from J, the junction contained 9 bases not matched to a gene. This CDR3 spans 16 amino acids. Per germline, CDR1 MNHEY and CDR2 SVGEGT. The CDR3: CASSYGLGTGGQPQHF. The DNA read from the CDR3 is TGTGCCAGCAGTTACGGTTTGGGGACAGGAGGTCAGCCC.

Details on this clone: The read ends 3 residues shy of where the CDR3 ends; the end is completed using the germline J gene. The chain links TRBV30 to TRBJ1-5; TRBD1 agrees at 9 bases. The CDR3 is 14 amino acids. J gave up 0 bases and V 7 bases, and 4 bases lay outside the gene matches. Per germline, CDR1 GTSNPN and CDR2 SVGIG (reference sequence). The sequenced CDR3 bases are TGTGCCTCTTGGACAGGGGATAGCAATCAGCCC. This sequence encodes CASWTGDSNQP. The CDR3 in its entirety is CASWTGDSNQPQHF.

As for this clone: The DNA ends 3 residues before the CDR3 does, and the rest of the CDR3 is filled in from the germline J gene. The chain employs TRBV5-6 and TRBJ2-7, with 9 bases identical to TRBD2. Per germline, CDR1 SGHDT and CDR2 YYEEEE. The CDR3 is made up of 15 amino acids. The V segment lost 3 bases and the J segment 3 bases; nucleotides outside the gene matches: 7. CDR3: CASSYGLAPDYEQYF. CDR3 DNA, as far as it was read: TGTGCCAGCAGCTATGGACTAGCGCCGGACTACGAG. Full variable domain (rest looked up from reference TRBV5-6 and TRBJ2-7): DAGVTQSPTHLIKTRGQQVTLRCSPKSGHDTVSWYQQALGQGPQFIFQYYEEEERQRGNFPDRFSGHQFPNYSSELNVNALLLGDSALYLCASSYGLAPDYEQYFGPGTRLTVT.

Notes on this clone: The read terminates 3 residues before the CDR3 end, so the remaining end is supplied by the germline J gene. The gene calls are TRBV7-9 and TRBJ2-7, with 7 positions matching TRBD2. The CDR3 length is 14 residues. Germline CDR1 is SEHNR and CDR2 is FQNEAQ (reference sequence). V shed 3 bases, J shed 1 base, and the junction held 3 bases outside the gene matches. This chain's CDR3 is CASSLTSLSYEQYF. The CDR3 bases that were read are TGTGCCAGCAGCTTGACTAGCCTATCCTACGAG.